The source of this T cell receptor (beta chain) is a study of blood T cell repertoires in COVID-19. About the research overall: COVID-19 samples, acute and convalescent, were from the United States, Italy and Spain. Sources were T cells, B-cell-depleted T cells, or PBMCs; the material itself was cDNA or gDNA.

The germline CDR1 and CDR2 sequences are SEHNR and FQNEAQ (reference sequence). V lost 10 bases to trimming and J lost 0 bases, with 12 bases between them. This CDR3 has 14 amino acids. Participants were aged roughly 18 to 89 years, lived in 24 US areas, and enrolled virtually. The authors' processing: Amplification with reference gene primers provided the estimates of nucleated cell counts. Method: immunoSEQ multiplex PCR; TCRdb's copy keeps in-frame clones and lacks some. V and J calls and clone size come straight from that table; D and trimming were deduced from the DNA. The sample comprises 320,000 or so clones, approximately 89% of which are singletons, and under 6% rests with the top ten.

The chain has TRBV7-9 and TRBJ2-2; tentative D call: TRBD1 (6 bases). This sequence was found in a man aged 30 to 39 who had recovered from COVID-19. Input material: PBMCs or T cells enriched from blood (not recorded which). The CDR3 protein is CATPDSSNTGELFF. CDR3 DNA: TGTGCCACTCCGGACAGTTCGAACACCGGGGAGCTGTTTTTT.